Listed here is a single TCR beta chain. The sample originates from a study of blood T cell repertoires in COVID-19. Looking at the study overall: Samples representing acute and convalescent COVID-19 were sourced from the United States, Italy and Spain. Sample material is recorded as cDNA or gDNA derived from T cells, B-cell-depleted T cells, or PBMCs.

Germline CDR1 is LNHNV and CDR2 is YYDKDF (reference sequence). This CDR3 has 15 residues. Trimming stripped 4 bases from V and 0 bases from J, with 13 bases between. In the study's own analysis: The assay estimated nucleated cells by amplifying reference gene primers. Assay used: immunoSEQ multiplex PCR; TCRdb lists only in-frame clones, some missing. V and J calls and clone size are those listed in that table; D and trimming were worked out from the DNA. The sample has fewer than 350,000 clones; roughly 86% are singletons. This clonotype originated in a man younger than 35 with active or convalescent COVID-19. Input material: peripheral blood. The chain uses TRBV15 and TRBJ2-7, with a tentative D call TRBD2 (5 bases). In DNA, the CDR3 is TGTGCCACCAGCACTCGGACGGGAAGCTCCTACGAGCAGTACTTC. Translating it yields CATSTRTGSSYEQYF.